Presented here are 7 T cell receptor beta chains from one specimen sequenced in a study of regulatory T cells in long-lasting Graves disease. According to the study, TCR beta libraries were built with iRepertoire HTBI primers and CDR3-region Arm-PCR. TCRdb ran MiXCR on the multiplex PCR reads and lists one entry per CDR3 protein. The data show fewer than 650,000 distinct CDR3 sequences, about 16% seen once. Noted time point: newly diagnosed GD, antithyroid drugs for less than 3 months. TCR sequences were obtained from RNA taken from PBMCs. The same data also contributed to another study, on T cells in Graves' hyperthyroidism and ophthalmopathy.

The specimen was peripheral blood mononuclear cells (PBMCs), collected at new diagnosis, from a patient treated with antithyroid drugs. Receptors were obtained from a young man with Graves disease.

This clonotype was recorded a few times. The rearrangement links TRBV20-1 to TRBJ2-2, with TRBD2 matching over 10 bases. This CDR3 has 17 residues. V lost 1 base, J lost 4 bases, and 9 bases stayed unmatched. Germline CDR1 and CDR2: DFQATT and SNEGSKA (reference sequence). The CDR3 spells CSARVSSGRALTGELFF. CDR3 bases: TGCAGTGCTAGAGTCTCCAGCGGGAGGGCCCTCACCGGGGAGCTGTTTTTT.

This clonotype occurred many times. CDR3 bases: TGTGCCAGCAGCTTCGGACAGGGTCGCACAGATACGCAGTATTTT. Protein sequence: CASSFGQGRTDTQYF. The chain employs TRBV11-2 and TRBJ2-3, with 8 bases aligning to TRBD1. Per the germline V gene, CDR1 is SGHAT and CDR2 is FQNNGV. V lost 3 bases and J lost 1; bases outside the gene matches: 3. This CDR3 spans 15 amino acids.

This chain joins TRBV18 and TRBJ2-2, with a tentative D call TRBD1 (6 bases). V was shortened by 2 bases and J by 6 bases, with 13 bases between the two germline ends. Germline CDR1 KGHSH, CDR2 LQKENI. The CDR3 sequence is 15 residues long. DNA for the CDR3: TGTGCCAGCTCACCAGAAACAGGGTGGCCCGGGGAGCTGTTTTTT. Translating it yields CASSPETGWPGELFF.

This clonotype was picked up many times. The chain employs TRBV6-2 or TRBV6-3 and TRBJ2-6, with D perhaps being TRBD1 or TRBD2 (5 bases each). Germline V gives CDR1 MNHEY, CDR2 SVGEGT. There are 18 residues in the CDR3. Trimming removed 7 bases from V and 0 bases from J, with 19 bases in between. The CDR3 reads CASTLGWGRHSGANVLTF. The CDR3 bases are TGTGCCAGCACCCTAGGGTGGGGACGGCACTCTGGGGCCAACGTCCTGACTTTC.

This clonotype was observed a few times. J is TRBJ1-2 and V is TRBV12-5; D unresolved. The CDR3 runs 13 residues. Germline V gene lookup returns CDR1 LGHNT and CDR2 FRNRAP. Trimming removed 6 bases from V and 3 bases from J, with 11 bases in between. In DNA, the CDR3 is TGTGCTAGTGGCCCCGACATGTACTATGGCTACACCTTC. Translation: CASGPDMYYGYTF.

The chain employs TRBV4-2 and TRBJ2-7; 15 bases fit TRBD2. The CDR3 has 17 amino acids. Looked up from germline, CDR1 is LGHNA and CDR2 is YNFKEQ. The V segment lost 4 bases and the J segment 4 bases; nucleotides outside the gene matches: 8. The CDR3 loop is CASSLATGTSGRYEQYF. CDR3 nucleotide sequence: TGTGCCAGCAGCCTGGCTACCGGGACTAGCGGGAGGTACGAGCAGTACTTC.

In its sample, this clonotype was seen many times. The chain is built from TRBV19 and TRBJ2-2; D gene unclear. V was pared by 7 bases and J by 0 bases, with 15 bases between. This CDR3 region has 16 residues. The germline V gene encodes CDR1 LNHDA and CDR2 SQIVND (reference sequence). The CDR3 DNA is TGTGCCAGTACAACCCGGGCTTGGGCGAACACCGGGGAGCTGTTTTTT. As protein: CASTTRAWANTGELFF.